The source of this T cell receptor (beta chain) is a study of blood T cell repertoires in COVID-19. Background on the study: T cells, B-cell-depleted T cells, or PBMCs supplied cDNA or gDNA.

As processed by the authors: Reference gene primer amplification in the assay estimated nucleated cell counts. Repertoires were generated with immunoSEQ multiplex PCR, while TCRdb's copy carries only in-frame clones and drops some. V and J calls and clone size are as listed in that table; D and trimming were resolved from the DNA. This table holds more than 65,000 clones, about four fifths found once. This CDR3 spans 14 amino acids. V trimming: 3 bases; J trimming: 4 bases; junction bases outside the gene matches: 5. Germline lookup yields CDR1 SGHTA and CDR2 FQGNSA. The clonotype was recovered from a woman in her 70s with acute or convalescent COVID-19. Sequencing was done on a sample of peripheral blood. The rearrangement joins TRBV7-2 to TRBJ2-7; 8 bases fit TRBD2. The CDR3 is CASSFAGGVYEQYF. In DNA, the CDR3 is TGTGCCAGCAGCTTTGCGGGGGGAGTTTACGAGCAGTACTTC.